These T cell receptor beta chains were read from a single sample in a study of human T cells and chemical hapten exposure. TCRdb re-derived calls from the RACE reads in MiXCR, one entry per CDR3 protein. This sample carries approximately 350,000 distinct CDR3 sequences, roughly 6.9% of them seen once, and the ten largest clones take around 8.2%. The sample in question was whole blood, obtained in connection with sensitization to the hapten diphenylcyclopropenone (DPC). Receptor source: a woman between 18 and 29 years old with alopecia areata. Some clones in this sample may be carry-over from other donors' samples. Each CDR3 is given with its conserved first and last residue. A D gene is named only where the DNA matches it firmly. For some rows the clone size is stated as once, few or many, or as a class when expanded; others skip it.

d_gene	len	v_gene	j_gene	abundance	CDR3aa	CDR3nt
.	18	TRBV6-2/TRBV6-3	TRBJ2-1	many	CASSYPWYGRATHNEQFF	TGTGCCAGCAGTTATCCGTGGTACGGGCGGGCGACTCACAATGAGCAGTTCTTC
.	16	TRBV9	TRBJ1-4	.	CASSVDPQSSSEKLFF	TGTGCCAGCAGCGTAGATCCTCAATCGTCGAGTGAAAAACTGTTTTTT
.	15	TRBV6-1	TRBJ2-5	many	CASSETVTLRETQYF	TGTGCCAGCAGTGAAACCGTGACTCTTAGGGAGACCCAGTACTTC
TRBD2	21	TRBV28	TRBJ2-1	many	CASSSKTGLAGGRSSYNEQFF	TGTGCCAGCAGTTCTAAAACGGGACTAGCGGGGGGGCGGAGCTCCTACAATGAGCAGTTCTTC
.	15	TRBV9	TRBJ1-1	few	CASSVDMGRDTEAFF	TGTGCCAGCAGCGTAGATATGGGCAGGGACACTGAAGCTTTCTTT
.	12	TRBV29-1	TRBJ2-2	many	CSVVTESGELFF	TGCAGCGTTGTTACAGAGTCCGGGGAGCTGTTTTTT
.	13	TRBV7-2	TRBJ1-2	few	CASSFGHTGGYTF	TGTGCCAGCAGCTTTGGTCACACTGGGGGCTACACCTTC
TRBD1	14	TRBV7-9	TRBJ2-7	many	CASSRTGPTYEQYF	TGTGCCAGCAGCCGGACAGGGCCGACCTACGAGCAGTACTTC
.	13	TRBV20-1	TRBJ2-6	few	CSASPQGLSFLTF	TGCAGTGCTAGTCCCCAGGGCCTTTCCTTCCTGACTTTC
.	14	TRBV20-1	TRBJ1-5	many	CSASNRVGNQPQHF	TGCAGTGCTAGTAACAGGGTTGGCAATCAGCCCCAGCATTTT
.	16	TRBV19	TRBJ1-5	.	CASSIFGRYSNQPQHF	TGTGCCAGTAGTATTTTCGGCAGATATAGCAATCAGCCCCAGCATTTT
.	16	TRBV27	TRBJ1-5	many	CASMGNLGSELGPQHF	TGTGCCAGCATGGGTAACCTGGGGAGCGAGCTTGGGCCCCAGCATTTT
.	14	TRBV28	TRBJ2-7	few	CASSQPGQDYEQYF	TGTGCCAGCAGTCAACCGGGACAAGACTACGAGCAGTACTTC
.	16	TRBV4-2	TRBJ1-6	.	CASSQPQGLENSPLHF	TGTGCCAGCAGCCAACCACAGGGACTGGAGAATTCACCCCTCCACTTT
.	15	TRBV4-2	TRBJ1-3	.	CASSQDPTGSNTIYF	TGTGCCAGCAGCCAAGACCCGACAGGTAGTAACACCATATATTTT
TRBD2	17	TRBV27	TRBJ2-3	many	CASSLLASGGPTDTQYF	TGTGCCAGCAGTTTGTTGGCTAGCGGGGGGCCCACAGATACGCAGTATTTT
.	12	TRBV14	TRBJ1-2	.	CASRSQWDGYTF	TGTGCCAGCAGGAGCCAGTGGGATGGCTACACCTTC
TRBD1	16	TRBV20-1	TRBJ1-3	many	CSARGLQTGGENTIYF	TGCAGTGCTAGGGGACTCCAGACAGGGGGCGAAAACACCATATATTTT
.	15	TRBV7-8	TRBJ2-2	few	CASSPDSPNTGELFF	TGTGCCAGCAGCCCGGACAGTCCGAACACCGGGGAGCTGTTTTTT
.	16	TRBV4-2	TRBJ1-2	many	CASSQGSKGVNYGYTF	TGTGCCAGCAGCCAAGGGTCGAAAGGGGTCAACTATGGCTACACCTTC
.	14	TRBV28	TRBJ1-6	.	CASTVSSYNSPLHF	TGTGCCAGCACCGTTAGCTCCTATAATTCACCCCTCCACTTT
.	14	TRBV6-1	TRBJ2-7	few	CASSEASRSYEQYF	TGTGCCAGCAGTGAAGCCTCAAGGTCCTACGAGCAGTACTTC